A single sample is the source of the 20 T cell receptor beta chains below, sequenced in a study of technical replicates of blood from a handful of donors. The repertoire was sequenced with immunoSEQ multiplex PCR; TCRdb's copy has only in-frame clones and lacks some. The sample contains roughly 80,000 clones, about 94% of which appear only once. Sample: T cells isolated from PBMCs. The receptors come from a human donor in good health.

The CDR3 DNA sequence: TGCGCCAGCAGCCAAGCCGGGACTAGGGACTATGAGCAGTTCTTC. Amino acids: CASSQAGTRDYEQFF. The chain links TRBV4-1 to TRBJ2-1; the match to TRBD2 covers 8 bases. The length of the CDR3 is 15 residues. Germline V gene data show CDR1 as MGHRA and CDR2 as YSYEKL. With V trimmed by 1 base and J by 8 bases, 7 bases remained unmatched.

The chain employs TRBV27 and TRBJ2-4; the D is unclear. CDR1 MNHEY and CDR2 SMNVEV come from the germline V gene (reference sequence). V dropped 6 bases and J dropped 2 bases, with 14 bases sitting between them. CDR3 length: 15 residues. The CDR3 sequence: CASSPPGNPKNIQYF. In nucleotides, the CDR3 is TGTGCCAGCAGCCCGCCGGGTAATCCCAAAAACATTCAGTACTTC.

J is TRBJ1-2 and V is TRBV29-1; possible D gene TRBD1, 5 bases. V was cut by 3 bases and J by 0 bases, with 14 bases left in between. The germline gives CDR1 SQVTM, CDR2 ANQGSEA. This CDR3 has 15 amino acids. CDR3 residues: CSVEGGAISNYGYTF. CDR3 bases: TGCAGCGTTGAGGGAGGGGCGATTTCTAACTATGGCTACACCTTC.

This clone was seen just once. The chain has TRBV9 and TRBJ2-3; D is perhaps TRBD2 (6 bases). Trimming removed 0 bases at V and 0 bases at J, with 11 bases between. The germline gives CDR1 SGDLS, CDR2 YYNGEE. The CDR3 sequence is 16 residues long. The chain's CDR3 is CASSVGSGTSTDTQYF. CDR3 in DNA: TGTGCCAGCAGCGTAGGTTCTGGGACTAGCACAGATACGCAGTATTTT.

The V gene is TRBV28, the J gene TRBJ1-1, with a possible D match to TRBD1 (5 bases). The CDR3 has 15 residues. Trimming pared 6 bases from V and 2 bases from J, leaving 16 bases between. From germline, CDR1 is MDHEN and CDR2 SYDVKM. CDR3 nucleotide sequence: TGTGCCAGCAGACCACAAATTACAGGAAACACTGAAGCTTTCTTT. This encodes CASRPQITGNTEAFF.

This clone appeared many times. In nucleotides, the CDR3 is TGTGCCAGCAGGGGACAGGGAGGAACCTACGAGCAGTACTTC. It encodes CASRGQGGTYEQYF. The V gene is TRBV7-9, the J gene TRBJ2-7; the match to TRBD1 covers 9 bases. The germline CDR1 and CDR2 sequences are SEHNR and FQNEAQ (reference sequence). J lost 2 bases, V lost 6 bases, and 5 bases had no gene match. The CDR3 has 14 amino acids. Supplemented by reference TRBV7-9 and TRBJ2-7, the full variable domain reads DTGVSQNPRHKITKRGQNVTFRCDPISEHNRLYWYRQTLGQGPEFLTYFQNEAQLEKSRLLSDRFSAERPKGSFSTLEIQRTEQGDSAMYLCASRGQGGTYEQYFGPGTRLTVT.

This clone was observed a few times. The chain carries TRBV2 and TRBJ1-5; 9 nucleotides match TRBD1. The V gene end was trimmed by 6 bases and the J gene end by 5 bases; junction bases not matched to a gene: 5. Germline assignment: CDR1 SNHLY and CDR2 FYNNEI. The CDR3 runs 14 residues. The CDR3, as DNA: TGTGCCAGCAGGGGACAGGGAGGATATCAGCCCCAGCATTTT. Translated, it gives CASRGQGGYQPQHF.

Written as DNA, the CDR3 is TGTGCCAGCAGCGTGACTACTACAATGATCCCCAATGAGCAGTTCTTC. As protein: CASSVTTTMIPNEQFF. The rearrangement links TRBV9 to TRBJ2-1, with D possibly matching TRBD2 (5 bases). The CDR3 is 16 amino acids. V was shortened by 2 bases and J by 6 bases, with 18 bases between the two germline ends. Germline-derived CDR1 and CDR2 are SGDLS and YYNGEE. Filled out from reference TRBV9 and TRBJ2-1, the complete variable domain reads DSGVTQTPKHLITATGQRVTLRCSPRSGDLSVYWYQQSLDQGLQFLIQYYNGEERAKGNILERFSAQQFPDLHSELNLSSLELGDSALYFCASSVTTTMIPNEQFFGPGTRLTVL.

This chain joins TRBV4-1 and TRBJ1-1; D may be TRBD1 (5 bases). The V gene lost 9 bases and the J gene lost 4 bases, with 15 bases spanning the gap. The CDR3 is made up of 13 amino acids. The germline V gene has CDR1 MGHRA and CDR2 YSYEKL. CDR3 residues: CASIGRGRTEAFF. The DNA for the CDR3 is TGCGCCAGTATCGGGAGGGGTCGCACTGAAGCTTTCTTT.

The V call is TRBV27, the J call TRBJ2-1; 7 nucleotides match TRBD2. Looked up from germline, CDR1 is MNHEY and CDR2 is SMNVEV (reference sequence). The length of the CDR3 is 12 residues. Germline trimming cut 7 bases from V and 3 bases from J; bases unmatched to any gene: 0. The CDR3 loop reads CASTSGYNEQFF. In nucleotides, the CDR3 is TGTGCCAGCACTAGCGGCTACAATGAGCAGTTCTTC.

V gene TRBV29-1 combines with J gene TRBJ2-2; 14 nucleotides match TRBD2. Germline CDR1 and CDR2: SQVTM and ANQGSEA. V lost 6 bases to trimming and J lost 7 bases; unmatched junction nucleotides: 13. This CDR3 is 17 amino acids long. Here the CDR3 reads CSVTYSGTSGRNGELFF. CDR3 coding DNA: TGCAGCGTCACTTATTCCGGGACTAGCGGGAGAAACGGGGAGCTGTTTTTT.

The chain uses TRBV13 and TRBJ2-5; D call uncertain. This CDR3 contains 12 residues. V lost 5 bases to trimming and J lost 4 bases, with 8 bases between them. Germline V lookup: CDR1 PRHDT, CDR2 FYEKMQ (reference sequence). DNA for the CDR3: TGTGCCAGCAGCCCCACTCGAGAGACCCAGTACTTC. It translates to CASSPTRETQYF.

This chain joins TRBV7-9 and TRBJ2-7; D perhaps matches TRBD1 (6 bases). The ends were cut back, 4 bases at V and 2 bases at J, with 15 bases in the middle. Germline lookup yields CDR1 SEHNR and CDR2 FQNEAQ (reference sequence). CDR3 size: 15 residues. As DNA, the CDR3 is TGTGCCAGCAGCTCGTCAGGGGCAGATCCCTACGAGCAGTACTTC. Its translation is CASSSSGADPYEQYF.

The rearrangement links TRBV6-5 to TRBJ1-4; perhaps TRBD1 as D (6 bases). The V end was cut by 6 bases, the J end by 8 bases, with 13 bases between. CDR1 and CDR2 from the germline V gene are MNHEY and SVGAGI. The length of the CDR3 is 13 residues. CDR3 nucleotide sequence: TGTGCCAGCAGGGTGACAGGCAGGGAAAAACTGTTTTTT. It specifies CASRVTGREKLFF.

The V and J genes are TRBV10-3 and TRBJ2-5; 8 nucleotides match TRBD1. The CDR3 length is 17 residues. With 6 bases clipped from V and 5 bases from J, the junction kept 17 bases outside the gene matches. Germline-derived CDR1 and CDR2 are ENHRY and SYGVKD. The DNA for the CDR3 is TGTGCCATCAGCAACATCGGACAGGGTGTGATTGGGGAGACCCAGTACTTC. Its protein product is CAISNIGQGVIGETQYF.

V usage is TRBV28 and J usage is TRBJ2-7, with 8 bases matching TRBD1. The junction had 4 bases not matched to a gene; V was cut back by 11 bases and J by 1 base. The CDR3 sequence is 12 residues long. Germline values: CDR1 MDHEN, CDR2 SYDVKM. The CDR3, as DNA: TGTGCCGCAGGGGGCACTTCCTACGAGCAGTACTTC. Translating gives CAAGGTSYEQYF.

The chain is built from TRBV6-5 and TRBJ2-1; 9 bases align to TRBD1. Unmatched junction bases numbered 11, after V lost 7 bases and J lost 7 bases. Germline CDR1 and CDR2: MNHEY and SVGAGI. The CDR3 length is 15 residues. The CDR3 DNA follows: TGTGCCAGCAATTGGGGGACAGGGTCCCTGAATGAGCAGTTCTTC. Translation: CASNWGTGSLNEQFF.

This chain connects TRBV28 to TRBJ1-5; 9 positions agree with TRBD1. Germline V CDR1 and CDR2: MDHEN, SYDVKM. The J segment lost 7 bases and the V segment lost 2 bases, leaving 9 bases of the junction unmatched. CDR3 length: 16 amino acids. In DNA form, the CDR3 reads TGTGCCAGCAGTTTACTTCCAGCAACAGGGGGCCAGCCCCAGCATTTT. Its translation: CASSLLPATGGQPQHF.

The rearrangement uses TRBV4-1 and TRBJ1-5, with TRBD1 as a possible D gene (5 bases). CDR3 length equals 15 residues. Germline values: CDR1 MGHRA, CDR2 YSYEKL. V gave up 4 bases and J gave up 1 base, with 11 bases separating them. Written as DNA, the CDR3 is TGCGCCAGCAGCCCGACGGACATGAGCAATCAGCCCCAGCATTTT. It codes for CASSPTDMSNQPQHF.

This chain links TRBV4-3 with TRBJ1-3; D remains ambiguous. Germline CDR1 is LGHNA and CDR2 is YSLEER. The CDR3 runs to 15 residues. V gave up 0 bases and J gave up 7 bases, with 13 bases separating them. CDR3 in DNA: TGCGCCAGCAGCCAAGATTTGGGCTGGATGAACACCATATATTTT. It specifies CASSQDLGWMNTIYF.